These T cell receptor beta chains were read from a single sample in a study of T cell repertoires in cytomegalovirus infection. A single record per CDR3 protein comes from TCRdb applying MiXCR to the reads. The data contain fewer than 250,000 distinct CDR3 sequences, roughly 22% of them singletons. The specimen sequenced was CD8+ T cells from PBMCs. All receptors come from a human donor in good health (CMV status not recorded). Some clones in this sample may be carry-over from other donors' samples. CDR3s include the opening cysteine and the closing phenylalanine or tryptophan. A D gene is named only where the DNA matches it firmly. For some rows the clone size is stated as once, few or many, or as a class when expanded; others skip it.

CDR3 length	V gene	D gene	J gene	clone size	CDR3 DNA	CDR3 protein
9	TRBV20-1	.	TRBJ1-1	few	TGCAGTGGAAGTAGTGAAGCTTTCTTT	CSGSSEAFF
14	TRBV15	.	TRBJ1-1	many	TGTGCCACCTCCGTAGGGACCCTGGGCACTGAAGCTTTCTTT	CATSVGTLGTEAFF
14	TRBV12-3/TRBV12-4	.	TRBJ2-1	.	TGTGCCAGCAGTGACCACGGATGGGGGAATGAGCAGTTCTTC	CASSDHGWGNEQFF
12	TRBV24-1	.	TRBJ2-3	few	TGTGCCACCAGTTTCGGAACAGATACGCAGTATTTT	CATSFGTDTQYF
14	TRBV19	.	TRBJ2-7	.	TGTGCCAGCAGCCACGGTGGGGCAAAGTACGAGCAGTACTTC	CASSHGGAKYEQYF
15	TRBV10-3	TRBD1	TRBJ1-3	many	TGTGCCATCAGTGACCGGGACAGCTCCGGAAACACCATATATTTT	CAISDRDSSGNTIYF
15	TRBV7-6	.	TRBJ1-1	many	TGTGCCAGCAGCGATATCGAATATTCAGGGGCTGAAGCTTTCTTT	CASSDIEYSGAEAFF
19	TRBV3-1	TRBD2	TRBJ2-1	.	TGTGCCAGCAGCCAAGATACGGTAGGACTAGCGGGGGCACACAATGAGCAGTTCTTC	CASSQDTVGLAGAHNEQFF
15	TRBV19	.	TRBJ1-5	.	TGTGCCAGTAGCAAAACAGAGTATAGCAATCAGCCCCAGCATTTT	CASSKTEYSNQPQHF
15	TRBV5-6	TRBD1	TRBJ2-1	few	TGTGCCAGCAGCGGGGGACAGGGGCCCATAAATGAGCAGTTCTTC	CASSGGQGPINEQFF
16	TRBV7-9	.	TRBJ1-2	many	TGTGCCAGCAGCTTAGCGCCGGGGGAACTTAACTATGGCTACACCTTC	CASSLAPGELNYGYTF
15	TRBV7-9	.	TRBJ1-1	few	TGTGCCAGCAGCTTAGATGCAGGGGTGGTCACTGAAGCTTTCTTT	CASSLDAGVVTEAFF
15	TRBV19	.	TRBJ2-1	few	TGTGCCAGTAGTCCTCGGGGGGCGGGGATCAATGAGCAGTTCTTC	CASSPRGAGINEQFF
16	TRBV27	.	TRBJ1-2	few	TGTGCCAGCAGTTTATCATGGGGGGCACTGGACTATGGCTACACCTTC	CASSLSWGALDYGYTF
14	TRBV12-3/TRBV12-4	.	TRBJ1-1	.	TGTGCCAGCAGTCTCGCGGCGCCCTCCACTGAAGCTTTCTTT	CASSLAAPSTEAFF
14	TRBV19	.	TRBJ1-5	few	TGTGCCACCGGCCTGGGAGGGGATACTCAGCCCCAGCATTTT	CATGLGGDTQPQHF
16	TRBV5-1	TRBD1	TRBJ2-1	few	TGCGCCAGCAGCTTGGGGCCGGACAGGGGTAACTATGAGCAGTTCTTC	CASSLGPDRGNYEQFF
15	TRBV28	.	TRBJ2-1	.	TGTGCCAGCAGTTATCTGGATCCCTCCTACAATGAGCAGTTCTTC	CASSYLDPSYNEQFF
14	TRBV7-9	.	TRBJ2-5	many	TGTGCCAGCAGCTTTTTGGGGGGCCCAGAGACCCAGTACTTC	CASSFLGGPETQYF
14	TRBV6-1	.	TRBJ2-3	few	TGTGCCAGCAGTTCGGCAGATAGCACAGATACGCAGTATTTT	CASSSADSTDTQYF
13	TRBV19	.	TRBJ1-5	.	TGTGCCAGTAGTAGGAGAAGCAATCAGCCCCAGCATTTT	CASSRRSNQPQHF
16	TRBV15	TRBD1	TRBJ2-3	.	TGTGCCACCAGCAGTCGGGACAGGGAGGCGGCAGATACGCAGTATTTT	CATSSRDREAADTQYF
13	TRBV7-2	.	TRBJ2-7	many	TGTGCCAGCAGCCCTTACGCCGGCTACGAGCAGTACTTC	CASSPYAGYEQYF
13	TRBV12-3/TRBV12-4	.	TRBJ2-7	many	TGTGCCAGCAGTTTCGCAGGAAACTACGAGCAGTACTTC	CASSFAGNYEQYF
14	TRBV28	TRBD1	TRBJ2-7	few	TGTGCCAGCAGTCCCGCCGGGACAGGGCTCGAGCAGTACTTC	CASSPAGTGLEQYF
14	TRBV14	.	TRBJ1-2	.	TGTGCCAGCAGCCAAGCAACTCTACCTTATGGCTACACCTTC	CASSQATLPYGYTF
13	TRBV10-3	.	TRBJ1-1	.	TGTGCCATCAGTGGACAGGATGTCCCTGAAGCTTTCTTT	CAISGQDVPEAFF
11	TRBV7-2	.	TRBJ2-7	few	TGTGCCAGCAGCTCCCGTTTGTACCTCCGCTTC	CASSSRLYLRF
14	TRBV2	TRBD1	TRBJ2-7	many	TGTGCCACCCATGAAGGGACAGCGCTCTACGAGCAGTACTTC	CATHEGTALYEQYF
15	TRBV4-1	TRBD1	TRBJ1-1	.	TGCGCCAGCAGCCTCTCCCGGGACAGGGCTGGCGAAGCTTTCTTT	CASSLSRDRAGEAFF
15	TRBV28	.	TRBJ1-5	few	TGTGCCAGCAGTTTATTACAGGATAGCAATCAGCCCCAGCATTTT	CASSLLQDSNQPQHF
13	TRBV20-1	.	TRBJ2-5	.	TGCAGTGCTAGACCGGACTGGCAAGAGACCCAGTACTTC	CSARPDWQETQYF
17	TRBV7-2	TRBD1	TRBJ1-1	few	TGTGCCAGCAGCCCTCTACCGACAGGGGTGGGGGGGACTGAAGCTTTCTTT	CASSPLPTGVGGTEAFF
15	TRBV7-2	TRBD2	TRBJ2-2	many	TGTGCCAGCAGCCTTAGACTAGCGGGAACCGGGGAGCTGTTTTTT	CASSLRLAGTGELFF
14	TRBV12-5	TRBD1	TRBJ2-3	few	TGTGCTAGTGGTTTGTACGGACAGGGTCGGTCCAGCCATTTT	CASGLYGQGRSSHF
17	TRBV28	TRBD2	TRBJ2-1	few	TGTGCCAGCAGTCCACTCCTTTTAGCGGGGGGAACCGATGAGCAGTTCTTC	CASSPLLLAGGTDEQFF
14	TRBV28	TRBD2	TRBJ2-1	.	TGTGCCATTTCTAGCGGACTCTCCTACAATGAGCAGTTCTTC	CAISSGLSYNEQFF
16	TRBV7-2	TRBD1	TRBJ1-1	once	TGTGCCAGCAGACGTTTAGATGGCGACAGGGGGCGCAGAGTTTTCTTT	CASRRLDGDRGRRVFF
14	TRBV7-9	.	TRBJ1-1	many	TGTGCCAGCAGCCCCCGGGCGGGACACACTGAAGCTTTCTTT	CASSPRAGHTEAFF
17	TRBV28	TRBD2	TRBJ2-7	.	TGTGCCAGCAGCCCCAAGGGGGGCGGGGGGCACCCCTACGAGCAGTACTTC	CASSPKGGGGHPYEQYF
11	TRBV28	.	TRBJ2-5	few	TGTGCCAGCGGGCCCGAGGAGACCCAGTACTTC	CASGPEETQYF
13	TRBV28	.	TRBJ2-7	few	TGTGCCAGCAGCCCTACGGGGGCAGGAGAGCAGTACTTC	CASSPTGAGEQYF
15	TRBV2	TRBD1	TRBJ2-7	.	TGTGCCAGCAGTACCATGGGACAGGGAACCTACGAGCAGTACTTC	CASSTMGQGTYEQYF
14	TRBV28	.	TRBJ2-2	.	TGTGCCAGCAGTTTATTAAGGGGAGCCGGGGAGCTGTTTTTT	CASSLLRGAGELFF
16	TRBV20-1	TRBD1	TRBJ1-6	few	TGCAGTGCTAGACCGACAGGGGAAGGGTATAATTCACCCCTCCACTTT	CSARPTGEGYNSPLHF
12	TRBV29-1	.	TRBJ1-2	few	TGCAGCGGTGAGGGGCAGGATAATGGCTACACCTTC	CSGEGQDNGYTF
13	TRBV29-1	.	TRBJ2-7	.	TGCAGCGTTGAAGGGGACGGTCCCTACGAGCAGTACTTC	CSVEGDGPYEQYF
15	TRBV4-1	TRBD1	TRBJ2-5	.	TGCGCCAGCAGCCAAACGGACAGGGGGCCGGAGACCCAGTACTTC	CASSQTDRGPETQYF
13	TRBV6-5	.	TRBJ1-2	few	TGTGCCAGCAGTTACTCCAGGGACCGTGGCTACACCTTC	CASSYSRDRGYTF
16	TRBV19	TRBD1	TRBJ2-6	.	TGTGCCAGTAGTATTACAGGGGGTTCTGGGGCCAACGTCCTGACTTTC	CASSITGGSGANVLTF
16	TRBV27	TRBD1	TRBJ2-7	.	TGTGCCAGCAGCACGGACAGGGGGCCGGGCTACTACGAGCAGTACTTC	CASSTDRGPGYYEQYF
13	TRBV7-9	TRBD1	TRBJ1-1	few	TGTGCCAGCAGCTTGGGACAGGGCCCTGAAGCTTTCTTT	CASSLGQGPEAFF
13	TRBV12-3/TRBV12-4	.	TRBJ1-4	many	TGTGCCAGCAGACGGGACATCCGTGAAAAACTGTTTTTT	CASRRDIREKLFF
15	TRBV13	TRBD1	TRBJ2-7	.	TGTGCCAGCAGCTTAACCGGGACAGGGGACCACGAGCAGTACTTC	CASSLTGTGDHEQYF
18	TRBV13	.	TRBJ1-2	.	TGTGCCAGCGGGGCGTACACAGGGTCTTCCCGATCTAACTATGGCTACACCTTC	CASGAYTGSSRSNYGYTF
18	TRBV7-2	TRBD2	TRBJ2-3	few	TGTGCCAGCAGCCGACTAGCGGGGGACCAGAAAAGCACAGATACGCAGTATTTT	CASSRLAGDQKSTDTQYF
16	TRBV7-9	TRBD1	TRBJ2-1	many	TGTGCCAGCAGCTTAGCGCCCGGGCAGGGGGCGAATGAGCAGTTCTTC	CASSLAPGQGANEQFF
12	TRBV2	.	TRBJ2-2	.	TGTGCCAGCAGTGAGAATACCGGGGAGCTGCTTTTT	CASSENTGELLF
16	TRBV20-1	.	TRBJ1-1	.	TGCAGTGCTAGAGACCAAACAGGAGCTACCGCCGGGGTAGCTTTCTTT	CSARDQTGATAGVAFF
14	TRBV6-5	.	TRBJ2-7	.	TGTGCCAGCAGTTATGTGGGGGATCCCTACGAGCAGTACTTC	CASSYVGDPYEQYF